These T cell receptor beta chains were read from a single sample in a study of blood T cells in healthy people across ages. MiXCR was run by TCRdb on the 5' RACE reads, yielding one entry per CDR3 protein. The sample contains roughly 730,000 distinct CDR3 sequences, around three fifths of which appear only once. Sequences were obtained from blood. The receptors originated from a man between 35 and 55 years old in good health. Each CDR3 is given with its conserved first and last residue. The D gene is left open where the match is weak. A row's size may be missing; if present it is once, few, many or a size class.

V gene	D gene	clone size	J gene	CDR3 DNA	CDR3 protein
TRBV20-1	-	-	TRBJ2-7	TGCAGTGCCCTAAACTACCTAACCGACTACGAGCAGTACTTC	CSALNYLTDYEQYF
TRBV9	-	few	TRBJ2-6	TGTGCCAGCAATAAAAACTCTGGGGCCAACGTCCTGACTTTC	CASNKNSGANVLTF
TRBV7-9	-	-	TRBJ2-6	TGTGCCAGCAGCTTAGCCCTGCATGGGGGGGCCAACGTCCTGACTTTC	CASSLALHGGANVLTF
TRBV9	-	few	TRBJ1-2	TGTGCCAGCAGCGTAGAAGGGGTTGGCTACACCTTC	CASSVEGVGYTF
TRBV7-2	-	-	TRBJ2-5	TGTGCCAGCAGCTTCGGCCTAGCAGGGGAGACCCAGTACTTC	CASSFGLAGETQYF
TRBV4-2	TRBD1	-	TRBJ2-5	TGTGCCAGCAGCCAAGATCGACGGGGGACAGGGGCTAAAGAGACCCAGTACTTC	CASSQDRRGTGAKETQYF
TRBV11-2	-	-	TRBJ2-4	TGTGCCAGCAGCTTACCAATGTCCAAAAACATTCAGTACTTC	CASSLPMSKNIQYF
TRBV7-2	-	-	TRBJ1-1	TGTGCCAGCAGCTTAGTGGGGGCGAGCACTGAAGCTTTCTTT	CASSLVGASTEAFF
TRBV5-6	TRBD1	-	TRBJ1-4	TGTGCCAGCAGCAAAAGACGGGACAGTCCTAAGGAAGAAAAACTGTTTTTT	CASSKRRDSPKEEKLFF
TRBV7-2	TRBD2	-	TRBJ2-7	TGTGCCAGCAGCATTAGTGGGGCTAGCGGGCGGCTGTACGAGCAGTACTTC	CASSISGASGRLYEQYF
TRBV6-1	TRBD1	-	TRBJ2-7	TGTGCCAGCAGCCTTAGGACAGGGCTCGTAGAGCAGTACTTC	CASSLRTGLVEQYF
TRBV7-3	-	-	TRBJ1-6	TGTGCCAGCAGCAAGGGACGGAATTCACCCCTCCACTTT	CASSKGRNSPLHF
TRBV25-1	TRBD1	few	TRBJ2-2	TGTGCCAGCAGTGGTGGACAGGGGAACACCGGGGAGCTGTTTTTT	CASSGGQGNTGELFF
TRBV20-1	TRBD2	few	TRBJ2-1	TGCAGTGCCCCATCGCCGAGCGGGGCGGGCAATGAGCAGTTCTTC	CSAPSPSGAGNEQFF
TRBV7-2	TRBD2	-	TRBJ2-3	TGTGCCAGCAGCTTAGTGGGGTCGGGACTAAGATCTCATACGCAGTATTTT	CASSLVGSGLRSHTQYF